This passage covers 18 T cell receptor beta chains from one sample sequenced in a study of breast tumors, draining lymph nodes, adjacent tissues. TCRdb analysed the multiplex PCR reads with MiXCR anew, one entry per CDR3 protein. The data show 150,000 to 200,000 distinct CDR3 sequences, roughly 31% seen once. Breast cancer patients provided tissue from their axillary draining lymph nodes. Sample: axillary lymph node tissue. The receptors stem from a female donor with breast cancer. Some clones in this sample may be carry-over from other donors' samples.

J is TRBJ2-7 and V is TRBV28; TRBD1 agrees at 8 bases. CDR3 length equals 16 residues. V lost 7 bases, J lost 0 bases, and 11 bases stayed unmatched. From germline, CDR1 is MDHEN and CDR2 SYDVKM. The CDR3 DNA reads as TGTGCCAGCACCCCAGGTGCGGGACAGGCCTCCTACGAGCAGTACTTC. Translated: CASTPGAGQASYEQYF.

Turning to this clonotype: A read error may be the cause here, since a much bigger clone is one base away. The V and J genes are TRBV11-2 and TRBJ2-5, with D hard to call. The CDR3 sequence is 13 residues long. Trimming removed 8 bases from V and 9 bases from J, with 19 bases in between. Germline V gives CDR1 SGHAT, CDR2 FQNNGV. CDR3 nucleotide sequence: TGTGCCAGCTCACTGAACGACATCGAGGCCCAGTACTTC. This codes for CASSLNDIEAQYF.

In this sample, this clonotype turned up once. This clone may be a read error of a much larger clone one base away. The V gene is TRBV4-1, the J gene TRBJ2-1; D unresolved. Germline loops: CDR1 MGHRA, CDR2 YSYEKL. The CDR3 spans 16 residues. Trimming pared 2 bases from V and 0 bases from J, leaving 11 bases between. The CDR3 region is CASSQNLGSSYNEQFF. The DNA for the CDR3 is TGCGCCAGCAGCCAAAATTTGGGAAGCTCCTACAATGAGCAGTTCTTC.

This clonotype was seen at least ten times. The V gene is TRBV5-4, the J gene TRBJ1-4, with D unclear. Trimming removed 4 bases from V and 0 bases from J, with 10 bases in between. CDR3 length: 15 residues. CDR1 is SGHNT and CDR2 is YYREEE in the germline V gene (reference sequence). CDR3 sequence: CASSPDGATNEKLFF. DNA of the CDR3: TGTGCCAGCAGCCCGGACGGAGCAACTAATGAAAAACTGTTTTTT.

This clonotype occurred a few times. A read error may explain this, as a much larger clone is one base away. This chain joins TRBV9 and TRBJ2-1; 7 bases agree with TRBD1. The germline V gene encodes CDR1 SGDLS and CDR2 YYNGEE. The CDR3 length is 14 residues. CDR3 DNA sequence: TGTGCCAGCAGCGTCGGACAGGATTACAATGAGCAGTCCTTC. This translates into CASSVGQDYNEQSF.

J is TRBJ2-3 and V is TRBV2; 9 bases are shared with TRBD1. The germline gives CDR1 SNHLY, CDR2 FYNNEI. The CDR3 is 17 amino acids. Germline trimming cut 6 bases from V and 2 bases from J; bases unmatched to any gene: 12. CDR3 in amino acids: CASRGTGWTGNTDTQYF. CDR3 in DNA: TGTGCCAGCAGGGGGACAGGGTGGACTGGAAACACAGATACGCAGTATTTT.

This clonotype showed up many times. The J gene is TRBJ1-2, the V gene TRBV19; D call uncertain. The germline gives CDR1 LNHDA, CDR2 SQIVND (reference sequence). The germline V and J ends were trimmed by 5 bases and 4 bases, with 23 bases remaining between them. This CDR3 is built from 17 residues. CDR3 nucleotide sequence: TGTGCCAGTAGTGGACGCAGCCACGTGGGAGGTGGCTATGGCTACACCTTC. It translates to CASSGRSHVGGGYGYTF.

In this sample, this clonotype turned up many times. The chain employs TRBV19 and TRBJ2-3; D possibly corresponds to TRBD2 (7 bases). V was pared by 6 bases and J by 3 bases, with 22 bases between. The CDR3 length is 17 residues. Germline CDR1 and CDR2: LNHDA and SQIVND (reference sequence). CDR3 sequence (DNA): TGTGCCAGTAGCCCCCAATTTAAGGAGGGGGGGACAGATACGCAGTATTTT. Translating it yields CASSPQFKEGGTDTQYF.

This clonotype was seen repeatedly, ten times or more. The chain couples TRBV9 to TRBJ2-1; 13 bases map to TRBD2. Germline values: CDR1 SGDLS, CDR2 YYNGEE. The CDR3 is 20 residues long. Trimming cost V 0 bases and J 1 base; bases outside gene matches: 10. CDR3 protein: CASSVEGLAGRPPSYNEQFF. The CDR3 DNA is TGTGCCAGCAGCGTAGAGGGACTAGCGGGGAGACCCCCTTCCTACAATGAGCAGTTCTTC.

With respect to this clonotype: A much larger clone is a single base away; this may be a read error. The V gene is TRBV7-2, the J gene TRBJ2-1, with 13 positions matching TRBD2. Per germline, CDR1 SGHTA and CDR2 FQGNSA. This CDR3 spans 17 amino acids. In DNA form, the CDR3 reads TGTGCCAGCAGCTTAGAACTAGCGGGGGGGCGGAACAATCAGCAGTTCTTC. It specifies CASSLELAGGRNNQQFF.

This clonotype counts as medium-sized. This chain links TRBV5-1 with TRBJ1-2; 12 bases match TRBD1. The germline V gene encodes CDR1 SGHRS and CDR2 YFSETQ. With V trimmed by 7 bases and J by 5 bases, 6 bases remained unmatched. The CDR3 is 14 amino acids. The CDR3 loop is CASRDRGREYGYTF. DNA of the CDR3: TGCGCCAGCCGGGACAGGGGGCGTGAATATGGCTACACCTTC.

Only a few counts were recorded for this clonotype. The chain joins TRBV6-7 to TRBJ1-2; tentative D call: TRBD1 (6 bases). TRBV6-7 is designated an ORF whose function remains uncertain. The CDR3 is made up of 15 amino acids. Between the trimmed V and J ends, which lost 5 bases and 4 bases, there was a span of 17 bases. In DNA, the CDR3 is TGTGCCAGCAGTCCGTTCCATGGACAGTCCTATGGCTACACCTTC. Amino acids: CASSPFHGQSYGYTF.

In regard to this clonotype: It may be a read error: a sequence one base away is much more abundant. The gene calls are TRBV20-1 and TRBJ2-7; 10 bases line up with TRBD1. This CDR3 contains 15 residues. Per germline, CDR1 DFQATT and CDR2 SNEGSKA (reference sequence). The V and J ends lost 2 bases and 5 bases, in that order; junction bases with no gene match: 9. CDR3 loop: CSARSPGTGADEQYF. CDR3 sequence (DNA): TGCAGTGCTAGATCCCCCGGGACAGGGGCGGACGAGCAGTACTTC.

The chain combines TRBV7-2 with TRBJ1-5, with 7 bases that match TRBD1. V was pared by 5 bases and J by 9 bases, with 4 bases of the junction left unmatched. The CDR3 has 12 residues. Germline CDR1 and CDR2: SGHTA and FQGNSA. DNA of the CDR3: TGTGCCAGCAGCACATACAGGGGGCCCCAGCATTTT. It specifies CASSTYRGPQHF.

For the CDR3, the DNA is TGCGCCAGCAGCATTACTAGCGGGGATGATACGCAGTATTTT. It is translated as CASSITSGDDTQYF. The chain combines TRBV5-1 with TRBJ2-3, with TRBD2 matching over 10 bases. After removal of 4 bases from V and 6 bases from J, the junction contained 5 bases not matched to a gene. CDR1 and CDR2 (germline): SGHRS, YFSETQ. The CDR3 has 14 residues.

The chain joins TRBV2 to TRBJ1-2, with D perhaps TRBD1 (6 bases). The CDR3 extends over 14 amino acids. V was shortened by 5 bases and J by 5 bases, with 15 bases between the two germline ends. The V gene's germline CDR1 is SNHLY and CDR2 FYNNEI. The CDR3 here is CASSTRGAGYGYTF. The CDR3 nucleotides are TGTGCCAGCAGTACCCGGGGGGCGGGGTATGGCTACACCTTC. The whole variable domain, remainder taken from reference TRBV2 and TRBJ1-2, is EPEVTQTPSHQVTQMGQEVILRCVPISNHLYFYWYRQILGQKVEFLVSFYNNEISEKSEIFDDQFSVERPDGSNFTLKIRSTKLEDSAMYFCASSTRGAGYGYTFGSGTRLTVV.

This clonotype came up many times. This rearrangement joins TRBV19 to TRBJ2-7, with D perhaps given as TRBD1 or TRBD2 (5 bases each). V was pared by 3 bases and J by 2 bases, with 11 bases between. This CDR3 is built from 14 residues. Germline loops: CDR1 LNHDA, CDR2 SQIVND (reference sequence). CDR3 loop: CASSIGASAYEQYF. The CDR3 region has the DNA TGTGCCAGTAGTATCGGGGCCAGCGCCTACGAGCAGTACTTC.

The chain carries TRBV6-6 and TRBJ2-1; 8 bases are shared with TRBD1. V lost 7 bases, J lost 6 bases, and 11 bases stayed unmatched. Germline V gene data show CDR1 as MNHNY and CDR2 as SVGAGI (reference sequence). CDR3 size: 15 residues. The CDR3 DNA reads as TGTGCCAGCAACCTCGGGGCAGGGGGCTCCAATGAGCAGTTCTTC. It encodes CASNLGAGGSNEQFF.